This T cell receptor (beta chain) was profiled in a study of shared clonotypes between healthy human individuals. Overall study findings and caveats: When naive CD4 clonotypes were compared across a handful of donors, approximately 4.9% were shared.

Germline lookup yields CDR1 SGHNT and CDR2 YYREEE (reference sequence). The CDR3 contains 15 residues. V was cut by 3 bases and J by 9 bases, with 19 bases left in between. Notes on this clone: Its antigen is undetermined.

Genomic DNA of every subset was divided equally among multiple immunoSEQ plates. Sequencing was performed with immunoSEQ multiplex PCR; in TCRdb, only in-frame clones are kept and a portion is missing. This table holds around 2.5 million clones, over 85% found once. The sequence was collected from a man younger than 35 in good health. Some clones in this sample may be carry-over from other donors' samples. The chain carries TRBV5-4 and TRBJ2-1; tentative D call: TRBD2 (5 bases). The sequencing sample was made of naive CD4+ T cells from PBMCs. The subset: CD45RA+ positively selected. The CDR3 is CASSSGALPGFEQFF. In nucleotides, the CDR3 is TGTGCCAGCAGCTCCGGTGCTCTCCCGGGGTTTGAGCAGTTCTTC. The variable domain in full, completed from reference TRBV5-4 and TRBJ2-1, reads ETGVTQSPTHLIKTRGQQVTLRCSSQSGHNTVSWYQQALGQGPQFIFQYYREEENGRGNFPPRFSGLQFPNYSSELNVNALELDDSALYLCASSSGALPGFEQFFGPGTRLTVL.